This TCR beta chain is from a study of blood T cell repertoires in COVID-19. Donors were grouped by their self-reported clinical history. For recovered donors of Cohort 3, there were two negative PCRs, clearance, or symptom resolution. Assay: immunoSEQ multiplex PCR; the TCRdb copy retains only in-frame clones and omits some. The table has roughly 220,000 clones, around four fifths seen once. The sequenced material came from PBMCs or T cells enriched from blood (not recorded which). The TCR originated in a man aged 35 to 55 who had recovered from COVID-19.

The CDR3 DNA reads TGTGCCACCAGCAGATCCCTCGCGGGAGGGTATGAGCAGTTCTTC. Translating gives CATSRSLAGGYEQFF. This chain connects TRBV15 to TRBJ2-1; 9 positions match TRBD2. CDR1 and CDR2 from the germline V gene are LNHNV and YYDKDF (reference sequence). There are 15 residues in the CDR3. V dropped 2 bases and J dropped 8; count of bases not matched to a gene: 7.